The 22 T cell receptor beta chains listed next were all sequenced from one sample in a study of blood T cells in healthy people across ages. The authors ran a second PCR of roughly 7 to 11 cycles using a sample-barcoded 5' primer and a J-beta primer mix. TCRdb analysed the 5' RACE reads with MiXCR anew, one entry per CDR3 protein. This repertoire shows 1.5 million to 2 million distinct CDR3 sequences, around 42% found once; its top ten account for 23%. Specimen: blood. These receptors were taken from a human donor in good health.

In the case of this clonotype: At one boundary the junction diverges from the germline segment, which might be a read error. The chain uses TRBV12-3 or TRBV12-4 and TRBJ2-3; D not resolved. The CDR3 extends over 12 amino acids. CDR3 DNA: TGTGTCAGCAGCAGCCTCGAGGATACGCAGTATTTT. This encodes CVSSSLEDTQYF.

The gene calls are TRBV7-9 and TRBJ1-2; 12 positions match TRBD1. The CDR3 extends over 17 amino acids. Germline V gene data show CDR1 as SEHNR and CDR2 as FQNEAQ (reference sequence). After removal of 2 bases from V and 8 bases from J, the junction contained 12 bases not matched to a gene. The CDR3 DNA is TGTGCCAGCAGCTTACTCCCGCCGGGACAGGGGGCAGGAGGCTACACCTTC. Translation: CASSLLPPGQGAGGYTF.

This clonotype occurred a few times. The chain recombines TRBV20-1 with TRBJ1-5; tentative D call: TRBD1 (5 bases). V was trimmed by 6 bases and J by 4 bases, leaving 13 bases between them. Germline V gene data show CDR1 as DFQATT and CDR2 as SNEGSKA (reference sequence). The CDR3 spans 13 residues. The CDR3 DNA sequence: TGCAGTGCGAAGGGACGGTTTAATCAGCCCCAGCATTTT. Amino acid sequence: CSAKGRFNQPQHF.

The V and J genes are TRBV29-1 and TRBJ2-5, with 7 bases identical to TRBD2. The DNA matches TRBJ2-7 better at its end, which makes the J call doubtful. The V gene's germline CDR1 is SQVTM and CDR2 ANQGSEA. This CDR3 is 12 amino acids long. CDR3 bases: TGCAGCTATCGCGGGGGACGGAACGAGCAGTACTTC. It translates to CSYRGGRNEQYF.

This clonotype was counted ten times or more. The gene calls are TRBV12-3 or TRBV12-4 and TRBJ2-7; D is ambiguous. V lost 6 bases and J lost 4, with 10 bases in between. The CDR3 is 12 amino acids. In DNA, the CDR3 is TGTGCCAGCAGCTTCCTCGGTTACGAGCAGTACTTC. It yields the protein CASSFLGYEQYF.

The J gene is TRBJ2-7, the V gene TRBV7-2; D is ambiguous. Germline assignment: CDR1 SGHTA and CDR2 FQGNSA. The CDR3 has 14 amino acids. V dropped 1 base and J dropped 3 bases, with 10 bases sitting between them. The CDR3 region is CASSLVMGGYEQYF. CDR3 nucleotides: TGTGCCAGCAGCTTAGTAATGGGCGGCTACGAGCAGTACTTC.

This clonotype was observed a few times. The chain is built from TRBV11-3 and TRBJ2-7; D gene unclear. There are 15 residues in the CDR3. Germline CDR1 and CDR2: SGHNT and YENEEA. Trimming took off 0 bases at V and 0 bases at J, with 9 bases between the two ends. The CDR3 protein is CASSLESFGSYEQYF. CDR3 coding DNA: TGTGCCAGCAGCTTAGAGAGTTTCGGCTCCTACGAGCAGTACTTC.

The chain links TRBV6-5 to TRBJ1-5, with no clear D. Germline values: CDR1 MNHEY, CDR2 SVGAGI. The CDR3 length is 13 residues. Trimming cost V 9 bases and J 0 bases, with 9 bases left between them. The CDR3 DNA is TGTGCCAGTTCTGTCGTTAGCAATCAGCCCCAGCATTTT. Translated, it gives CASSVVSNQPQHF.

As regards this clonotype: An end of the junction does not agree with germline; a read error may underlie this. The chain employs TRBV4-3 and TRBJ1-5; D not certain. The germline V gene has CDR1 LGHNA and CDR2 YSLEER. The CDR3 length is 15 residues. In DNA form, the CDR3 reads TGCGCCAACAGCCTCTCCCCCGATAGCAATCAGCCCCAGCATTTT. Translation: CANSLSPDSNQPQHF.

The V call is TRBV27, the J call TRBJ2-7; D ambiguous. The CDR3 consists of 16 residues. Trimming removed 4 bases from V and 0 bases from J, with 16 bases in between. Germline CDR1 MNHEY, CDR2 SMNVEV (reference sequence). CDR3 protein: CASSSDGPSSSYEQYF. CDR3 bases: TGTGCCAGCAGTTCAGACGGACCAAGCAGCTCCTACGAGCAGTACTTC.

The chain has TRBV4-2 and TRBJ2-3, with D perhaps being TRBD1 or TRBD2 (5 bases each). The germline V gene has CDR1 LGHNA and CDR2 YNFKEQ. The CDR3 loop spans 16 amino acids. The V and J ends lost 4 bases and 0 bases respectively, with 14 bases between them. CDR3 region: CASSPRGRLSTDTQYF. The CDR3 bases are TGTGCCAGCAGCCCTCGGGGACGGCTTAGCACAGATACGCAGTATTTT.

This sequence joins TRBV12-5 and TRBJ1-5; unclear D gene. Deletions cut 1 base from V and 4 bases from J, with 5 bases between. CDR3 length equals 13 residues. Germline lookup yields CDR1 LGHNT and CDR2 FRNRAP. CDR3 sequence (DNA): TGTGCTAGTGGTTTGGGGATAAATCAGCCCCAGCATTTT. It yields the protein CASGLGINQPQHF.

The V and J genes are TRBV4-3 and TRBJ2-1; 11 bases are a match to TRBD2. V lost 0 bases and J lost 6; bases outside the gene matches: 10. The CDR3 consists of 18 residues. Germline values: CDR1 LGHNA, CDR2 YSLEER. For the CDR3, the DNA is TGCGCCAGCAGCCAAGATAAGCTAGCGGGGGGCTACGCCAATGAGCAGTTCTTC. This encodes CASSQDKLAGGYANEQFF.

This clonotype was seen only a few times. The V gene is TRBV6-2 or TRBV6-3, the J gene TRBJ1-4; D uncertain. The V gene lost 0 bases and the J gene lost 6 bases, with 8 bases spanning the gap. CDR1 and CDR2 (germline): MNHEY, SVGEGT. The CDR3 covers 14 residues. In DNA form, the CDR3 reads TGTGCCAGCAGTTACTCGTGGACGGATGAAAAACTGTTTTTT. It codes for CASSYSWTDEKLFF.

The chain joins TRBV15 to TRBJ2-6; D not certain. In germline, CDR1 is LNHNV, CDR2 YYDKDF (reference sequence). Trimming stripped 6 bases from V and 0 bases from J, with 6 bases between. The CDR3 loop spans 14 amino acids. CDR3 DNA: TGTGCCACCAGTCCTTACTCTGGGGCCAACGTCCTGACTTTC. Encoded protein: CATSPYSGANVLTF.

CDR3 sequence: CASGLVLGGDTEAFF. The CDR3 DNA sequence: TGTGCTAGTGGTTTGGTATTAGGGGGCGACACTGAAGCTTTCTTT. This chain links TRBV12-5 with TRBJ1-1; 7 positions match TRBD1. V gave up 0 bases and J gave up 3 bases; unmatched junction bases: 4. Germline V gene data show CDR1 as LGHNT and CDR2 as FRNRAP. The CDR3 is made up of 15 amino acids.

CDR3 bases: TGCGCCAGCAGCCAAGCGTCACTTGACTCTGAAGCTTTCTTT. Its translation: CASSQASLDSEAFF. The gene calls are TRBV4-3 and TRBJ1-1; D call uncertain. CDR1 LGHNA and CDR2 YSLEER come from the germline V gene. V gave up 1 base and J gave up 6 bases, with 12 bases separating them. This CDR3 has 14 residues.

This clonotype was detected only a few times. The chain has TRBV3-1 and TRBJ1-1, with D uncertain. Trimming left V 2 bases short and J 3 bases short, with 7 bases between. There are 13 residues in the CDR3. Germline CDR1 is LGHDT and CDR2 is YNNKEL (reference sequence). The CDR3 nucleotides are TGTGCCAGCAGCCAATTGCGGGACACTGAAGCTTTCTTT. It yields the protein CASSQLRDTEAFF.

About this clonotype: One end of the junction does not line up with germline, which may come from a read error. V is TRBV5-5 and J is TRBJ2-3; D unclear. Germline CDR1 and CDR2: SGHKS and YYEKEE (reference sequence). The CDR3 is made up of 14 amino acids. CDR3 sequence: CACSLWSSTDTQYF. The CDR3 nucleotides read TGTGCCTGCAGCTTGTGGAGTAGCACAGATACGCAGTATTTT.

This clonotype occurred many times. The chain is built from TRBV11-2 and TRBJ2-6; D remains ambiguous. Germline lookup yields CDR1 SGHAT and CDR2 FQNNGV. The CDR3 spans 16 residues. The V gene lost 1 base and the J gene lost 0 bases, with 7 bases spanning the gap. The CDR3 DNA sequence: TGTGCCAGCAGCTTAGGACATCTCTCTGGGGCCAACGTCCTGACTTTC. Translation gives CASSLGHLSGANVLTF.

The chain has TRBV12-3 or TRBV12-4 and TRBJ1-4; 7 bases fit TRBD1. The CDR3 runs 14 residues. V trimming: 6 bases; J trimming: 10 bases; junction bases outside the gene matches: 11. The CDR3 bases are TGTGCCAGCAGACCACAGGGGTACTCGTCAAAACTGTTTTTT. Translated, it gives CASRPQGYSSKLFF.

This clonotype showed up just a few times. The chain couples TRBV12-3 or TRBV12-4 to TRBJ1-5, with D possibly being TRBD1 (5 bases). Trimming removed 6 bases at V and 6 bases at J, with 15 bases between. The CDR3 covers 14 residues. Here the CDR3 DNA reads TGTGCCAGCAGCGGGGCTACAGGTGGTCAGCCCCAGCATTTT. The encoded protein is CASSGATGGQPQHF.